The T cell receptor beta chain under discussion was sequenced for a study of CD8+ T cells in alopecia areata listed by TCRdb under 2018. A note on the overall study: The treated patients, all with moderate-to-severe alopecia areata, were enrolled in an open-label pilot trial of oral tofacitinib given at 5 to 10 mg twice daily. Patients received tofacitinib for 6 to 18 months and were then followed off drug for 6 months to check for delayed response and recurrence. The SALT score, which quantifies the percentage of affected scalp surface area, was used to measure disease severity in treated patients. To study T cell clonal expansion in alopecia areata, the researchers applied high-throughput TCRbeta sequencing to both the C3H/HeJ mouse model and human patients. In humans, TCRbeta sequencing was performed on scalp tissue and on sorted CD4+ and CD8+ peripheral blood T cells from healthy controls and from patients with patchy or totalis/universalis alopecia areata. Biopsies were taken from tofacitinib-treated patients at baseline and at 4 and 24 weeks of treatment, and a later scalp biopsy was taken in several of the tofacitinib-treated patients. Scalp clonality was compared across normal scalp (n=4), patchy alopecia areata scalp (n=8), and alopecia totalis/universalis scalp (n=8). RNA was extracted with the PAXgene miRNA kit for fixed scalp, the miRNeasy kit for PBMCs, and the RNeasy kit for mouse skin. immunoSEQ multiplex PCR using 35 Vbeta forward primers and 13 Jbeta reverse primers was used to amplify TCRbeta CDR3 regions.

The research as a whole found: Tofacitinib significantly decreased scalp clonality and the number of expanded CD8+ clones among the top 100 scalp clones. Unlike mouse skin, where gammadelta T cells dominate, normal human skin contains resident alphabeta T cells that get sequenced too, which complicates analysis of the scalp TCR repertoire. Because the treated cohort was small and included a single nonresponder, larger studies are needed to assess links between baseline CD8+ expansion and response. Shared TCR sequences between patients were less evident than in mice, which may be partly attributable to HLA diversity in the patient population. Higher clonality and more expanded CD8+ clones were observed in lesional scalp than in normal scalp, particularly in alopecia totalis/universalis, a finding suggestive of antigenic drive. During tofacitinib treatment, many expanded lesional clones stuck around in both scalp and blood, and this persistence may partly explain why relapse happens after treatment is stopped.

The CDR3 has 14 amino acids, counting the end cysteine and phenylalanine. Of the read, only the CDR3 DNA is kept; its 42 bases are in frame from base 1. The trim is 1 base for V and 4 bases for J, with a gap of 11 bases between the germline ends. Sequences SEHNR (CDR1) and FQNEAQ (CDR2) are obtained from the germline V gene (reference sequence). Comments on this clone: Its antigen target is currently unknown. Base qualities are not provided; no much larger clone lies one nucleotide away.

The library was produced with the immunoSEQ multiplex PCR assay. To provide template for TCR sequencing, every sample had RNA extracted and reverse transcribed into cDNA. SuperScript III was used to make first-strand cDNA, primed with a 2:1 mix of oligo-dT and random hexamers. A synthetic immune receptor repertoire was used to assess amplification bias, and residual bias was removed computationally. The study's processing was this. Raw reads were preprocessed for error removal, and CDR3 was defined according to IMGT conventions as running from the conserved cysteine to phenylalanine. Clonality was computed as 1 minus the Shannon entropy, with the entropy normalized by log2 of the number of productive unique TCRs. Scalp TCRbeta sequences were cross-referenced with sorted blood CD4 and CD8 repertoires so that the CD4 or CD8 identity of scalp clones could be inferred. TCRdb retrieved this table from immuneACCESS and kept in-frame rearrangements only. Not all clones are present; in checked studies, unresolved V genes account for under half, and no reason is known for the remainder. The D gene and trimming were derived from the DNA, and the V and J assignments and clone size from that table. The sample table contains roughly 100,000 clones; only one count was recorded for about nine tenths of them. The ten largest clones add up to over 8.5% of the sample.

In light of the paper, this sample's treatment or condition label describes: oral pan-JAK inhibitor, 5-10 mg twice daily. Lesional scalp punch biopsies and peripheral blood were collected from alopecia areata patients. PBMCs were isolated by density centrifugation and stained for CD3, CD4 and CD8, after which CD4+ and CD8+ T cells were sorted on a FACSAria. The clonotype originates from a human donor with alopecia areata. The material sequenced was CD8+ T cells sorted from blood, taken at week 34, from a patient treated with tofacitinib. The sequence joins TRBV7-9 to TRBJ2-7; TRBD1 is possibly the D segment (6 matching bases). The DNA sequence is as follows: TGTGCCAGCAGCTTAGAAGGGGGACCTTACGAGCAGTACTTC. The translation is CASSLEGGPYEQYF.